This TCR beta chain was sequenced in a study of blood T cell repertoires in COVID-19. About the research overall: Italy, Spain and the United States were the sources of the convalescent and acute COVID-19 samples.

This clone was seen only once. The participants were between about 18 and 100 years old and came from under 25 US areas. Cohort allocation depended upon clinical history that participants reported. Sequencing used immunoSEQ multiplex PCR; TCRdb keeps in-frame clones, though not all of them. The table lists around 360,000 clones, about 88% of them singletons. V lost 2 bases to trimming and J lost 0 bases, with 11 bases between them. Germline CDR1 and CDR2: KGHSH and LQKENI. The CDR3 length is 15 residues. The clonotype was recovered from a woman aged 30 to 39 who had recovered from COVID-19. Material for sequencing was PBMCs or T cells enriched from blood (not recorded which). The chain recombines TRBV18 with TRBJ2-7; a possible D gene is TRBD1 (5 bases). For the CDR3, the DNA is TGTGCCAGCTCACCAAAGGCTCAGGGCTCCTACGAGCAGTACTTC. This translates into CASSPKAQGSYEQYF.